One sample yielded the 21 T cell receptor beta chains listed below, sequenced in a study of CD8 T cells in Susac syndrome. With random hexamers, reverse transcription was performed on about 0.5 to 1 ug of RNA. TCRdb fed the immunoSEQ multiplex PCR reads into MiXCR, producing one record per CDR3 protein. The sample records some 120,000 distinct CDR3 sequences, 90% to 95% being singletons. Sequenced: CD4+ T cells from PBMCs. These receptors were collected from a human donor in good health.

The chain has TRBV18 and TRBJ2-7; possibly TRBD1 or TRBD2 for D (5 bases each). Between the trimmed V and J ends, which lost 4 bases and 7 bases, there was a span of 14 bases. The CDR3 extends over 13 amino acids. Per germline, CDR1 KGHSH and CDR2 LQKENI. CDR3 loop: CASSRDGSEEQYF. The CDR3 bases are TGTGCCAGCTCACGGGACGGCTCTGAGGAGCAGTACTTC. The whole variable domain, remainder taken from reference TRBV18 and TRBJ2-7, is NAGVMQNPRHLVRRRGQEARLRCSPMKGHSHVYWYRQLPEEGLKFMVYLQKENIIDESGMPKERFSAEFPKEGPSILRIQQVVRGDSAAYFCASSRDGSEEQYFGPGTRLTVT.

The CDR3 DNA follows: TGTGCCAGCAGCTTCCAGCGGGGGTCGGAAGAGACCCAGTACTTC. Translating it yields CASSFQRGSEETQYF. The chain employs TRBV7-2 and TRBJ2-5; 8 bases are a match to TRBD2. This CDR3 contains 15 residues. The germline V gene encodes CDR1 SGHTA and CDR2 FQGNSA. V lost 3 bases and J lost 3; bases outside the gene matches: 6. The variable domain in full, with the rest retrieved from reference TRBV7-2 and TRBJ2-5, is GAGVSQSPSNKVTEKGKDVELRCDPISGHTALYWYRQSLGQGLEFLIYFQGNSAPDKSGLPSDRFSAERTGGSVSTLTIQRTQQEDSAVYLCASSFQRGSEETQYFGPGTRLLVL.

The genes are TRBV25-1 and TRBJ2-6, with 9 nucleotides matching TRBD1. CDR1 is MGHDK, CDR2 SYGVNS, per germline. The CDR3 has 17 amino acids. V lost 4 bases to trimming and J lost 1 base; unmatched junction nucleotides: 5. Here the CDR3 DNA reads TGTGCCAGCAGTGGCCGGGACAGGGTTTCTGGGGCCAACGTCCTGACTTTC. It translates to CASSGRDRVSGANVLTF.

The chain couples TRBV29-1 to TRBJ2-7, with 7 nucleotides matching TRBD2. In germline, CDR1 is SQVTM, CDR2 ANQGSEA. After removal of 2 bases from V and 3 bases from J, the junction contained 1 base not matched to a gene. The CDR3 covers 12 residues. In nucleotides, the CDR3 is TGCAGCGTTGAACTAGCGGACTACGAGCAGTACTTC. Its protein is CSVELADYEQYF.

The rearrangement uses TRBV28 and TRBJ2-7, with 9 bases aligning to TRBD2. The CDR3 consists of 15 residues. Trimming took 3 bases from V and 0 from J; bases not matched to a gene: 3. Germline loops: CDR1 MDHEN, CDR2 SYDVKM. The CDR3 DNA reads TGTGCCAGCAGTTTGAATAGCGGGAGCTCCTACGAGCAGTACTTC. Amino acid sequence: CASSLNSGSSYEQYF.

This chain links TRBV18 with TRBJ2-1; D is unclear. Germline-derived CDR1 and CDR2 are KGHSH and LQKENI. With 0 bases removed from V and 4 bases from J, the gap between germline ends came to 10 bases. There are 15 residues in the CDR3. CDR3: CASSPPADFYNEQFF. In DNA, the CDR3 is TGTGCCAGCTCACCACCGGCAGACTTTTACAATGAGCAGTTCTTC.

Written as DNA, the CDR3 is TGTGCCAGCATCCCGGACAGGGTCCCAGATACGCAGTATTTT. Translating it yields CASIPDRVPDTQYF. The rearrangement uses TRBV2 and TRBJ2-3; 8 bases fit TRBD1. Germline loops: CDR1 SNHLY, CDR2 FYNNEI. V gave up 7 bases and J gave up 4 bases; unmatched junction bases: 7. This CDR3 is built from 14 residues.

The chain is built from TRBV28 and TRBJ1-1, with 11 nucleotides matching TRBD1. The CDR3 consists of 15 residues. J lost 7 bases, V lost 6 bases, and 10 bases had no gene match. CDR1 MDHEN and CDR2 SYDVKM come from the germline V gene. In DNA, the CDR3 is TGTGCCAGCAGCCCCCGAGGACAGGGGGCGGTTGAAGCTTTCTTT. Translated, it gives CASSPRGQGAVEAFF.

V is TRBV3-1 and J is TRBJ1-1, with TRBD1 as a possible D gene (5 bases). CDR1 is LGHDT and CDR2 is YNNKEL in the germline V gene (reference sequence). The V gene lost 1 base and the J gene lost 5 bases, with 14 bases spanning the gap. The CDR3 has 15 amino acids. This CDR3 reads CASSQGSGGMTEAFF. The CDR3 nucleotides read TGTGCCAGCAGCCAAGGCTCCGGGGGTATGACTGAAGCTTTCTTT.

This clonotype was recorded only once. The CDR3 here is CASAADAGGPGFF. The CDR3 nucleotides are TGTGCTAGTGCCGCCGATGCGGGAGGGCCGGGGTTCTTC. J is TRBJ2-1 and V is TRBV12-5; TRBD2 matches 9 bases. Trimming removed 7 bases from V and 15 bases from J; junction bases left unmatched: 13. The germline V gene encodes CDR1 LGHNT and CDR2 FRNRAP. The length of the CDR3 is 13 residues.

The V call is TRBV28, the J call TRBJ2-1; no clear D. Germline V gene lookup returns CDR1 MDHEN and CDR2 SYDVKM. The CDR3 contains 11 residues. The ends were cut back, 5 bases at V and 11 bases at J, with 10 bases in the middle. The CDR3: CASSPNGQQFF. The CDR3 DNA is TGTGCCAGCAGTCCGAACGGCCAGCAGTTCTTC. Based on the CDR3 plus reference TRBV28 and TRBJ2-1, the full variable domain is DVKVTQSSRYLVKRTGEKVFLECVQDMDHENMFWYRQDPGLGLRLIYFSYDVKMKEKGDIPEGYSVSREKKERFSLILESASTNQTSMYLCASSPNGQQFFGPGTRLTVL.

The table lists this clonotype with a count of one. This chain links TRBV10-3 with TRBJ2-5, with TRBD1 identical over 7 bases. V dropped 8 bases and J dropped 5; count of bases not matched to a gene: 5. This CDR3 has 12 amino acids. Looked up from germline, CDR1 is ENHRY and CDR2 is SYGVKD. The CDR3 sequence is CAIGRGQETQYF. The CDR3 DNA reads as TGTGCCATCGGCCGGGGACAGGAGACCCAGTACTTC.

The CDR3 sequence is CSVEGRRGGTQYF. For the CDR3, the DNA is TGCAGCGTTGAAGGGCGCAGGGGGGGAACCCAGTACTTC. The J gene is TRBJ2-5, the V gene TRBV29-1; TRBD1 or TRBD2 may be the D gene (7 bases each). V lost 1 base, J lost 8 bases, and 14 bases lay in between. CDR1 is SQVTM and CDR2 is ANQGSEA in the germline V gene. The CDR3 spans 13 residues.

To note about this clonotype: Germline and junction disagree at one end, which may indicate a read error. The chain is built from TRBV12-3 or TRBV12-4 and TRBJ1-4; D remains ambiguous. This CDR3 comprises 13 residues. The CDR3 sequence: CASSLGTEAPLVF. The CDR3 region has the DNA TGTGCCAGCAGTTTGGGCACGGAGGCCCCATTGGTTTTT.

V usage is TRBV24-1 and J usage is TRBJ2-1, with 12 bases fitting TRBD2. The length of the CDR3 is 16 residues. V lost 4 bases, J lost 6 bases, and 6 bases stayed unmatched. The germline V gene has CDR1 KGHDR and CDR2 SFDVKD. CDR3 DNA sequence: TGTGCCACCAGTGAACTCCTAGCGGGAGGGTCCAATGAGCAGTTCTTC. Translating it yields CATSELLAGGSNEQFF.

The chain links TRBV28 to TRBJ1-1, with no clear D. The CDR3 totals 14 residues. Between the trimmed V and J ends, which lost 7 bases and 6 bases, there was a span of 18 bases. Germline CDR1 MDHEN, CDR2 SYDVKM. CDR3 region: CASNLLVQGAEAFF. CDR3 nucleotide sequence: TGTGCCAGCAACCTTTTAGTACAAGGTGCTGAAGCTTTCTTT.

V and J are TRBV11-2 and TRBJ2-3; 9 bases are a match to TRBD2. The CDR3 spans 19 residues. V trimming: 5 bases; J trimming: 1 base; junction bases outside the gene matches: 16. Germline CDR1 and CDR2: SGHAT and FQNNGV. The CDR3 sequence is CASSPAWGGRAGGTDTQYF. The CDR3 region has the DNA TGTGCCAGCAGCCCCGCGTGGGGCGGGAGGGCCGGGGGCACAGATACGCAGTATTTT.

The chain has TRBV20-1 and TRBJ1-1; 7 bases fit TRBD1. Trimming removed 6 bases from V and 6 bases from J; junction bases left unmatched: 4. In germline, CDR1 is DFQATT, CDR2 SNEGSKA (reference sequence). CDR3 length: 11 residues. The CDR3 nucleotides are TGCAGTGCCCAGGGGGGACCTGAAGCTTTCTTT. Its protein is CSAQGGPEAFF.

The rearrangement joins TRBV7-2 to TRBJ1-1; D is unresolved. The CDR3 runs 14 residues. The ends were cut back, 1 base at V and 10 bases at J, with 16 bases in the middle. CDR1 and CDR2 (germline): SGHTA, FQGNSA. CDR3 sequence reads: CASSLGGRKVLAFF. CDR3 bases: TGTGCCAGCAGCTTAGGGGGTCGGAAGGTTTTAGCTTTCTTT.

This sequence joins TRBV18 and TRBJ2-5; unclear D gene. V lost 5 bases and J lost 5, with 6 bases in between. Germline V gene data show CDR1 as KGHSH and CDR2 as LQKENI. This CDR3 comprises 11 residues. The CDR3 DNA follows: TGTGCCAGCTCAGGAATCGAGACCCAGTACTTC. It is translated as CASSGIETQYF.

The chain carries TRBV5-1 and TRBJ1-4; D is uncertain. The CDR3 has 15 residues. In germline, CDR1 is SGHRS, CDR2 YFSETQ. V was clipped by 6 bases and J by 0 bases, with 12 bases between them. CDR3 amino acids: CASTPNRATNEKLFF. The CDR3 bases are TGCGCCAGCACACCCAACCGAGCAACTAATGAAAAACTGTTTTTT.